This TCR beta chain was found in a study of CD8 T cells in ankylosing spondylitis. Study observations and caveats: Existing reports had already noted some motif variants in reactive arthritis synovial fluid and blood. Ankylosing spondylitis blood appeared to carry a characteristic TCR beta motif of roughly 8 highly homologous variants. Disease-linked clones were reportedly significantly enriched in matched ankylosing spondylitis synovial fluid. Relatively scarce in peripheral blood, disease-linked clones were CD8+.

Making the TCR beta libraries involved quantitative 5'-RACE with molecular barcodes. TCRdb reprocessed the 5' RACE reads via MiXCR and lists one record per CDR3 protein. The table includes around 220,000 distinct CDR3 sequences, approximately 20% detected once. This clonotype has just a few counts. Its target is unknown. One end of the junction varies from germline; a read error may be responsible. Germline V gene sequence: CDR1 SQVTM, CDR2 ANQGSEA. This CDR3 contains 14 residues. The clonotype comes from a male donor with ankylosing spondylitis. The V and J genes are TRBV29-1 and TRBJ1-1, with 7 positions matching TRBD1. Sequencing was done on a sample of blood, either unsorted or a sorted T cell fraction (not recorded which). As DNA, the CDR3 is TGCAGCGTCGAAGCGCCGGGACAGAACAATGAAGCTTTCTTT. Amino acid sequence: CSVEAPGQNNEAFF.